The 28 T cell receptor beta chains below were found in one sample sequenced in a study of radiotherapy plus CTLA-4 blockade in lung cancer. Produced via immunoSEQ multiplex PCR; TCRdb's table is partial and in-frame only. The data contain roughly 54,000 clones, 79% of them singletons. Here the sequenced sample was peripheral blood, taken from a patient treated with radiotherapy plus ipilimumab. The receptors originated from a human donor with non-small cell lung cancer who had a partial response to radiotherapy plus ipilimumab.

The V and J genes are TRBV7-3 and TRBJ1-1, with D possibly TRBD1 on 5 matching bases. V was clipped by 1 base and J by 7 bases, with 10 bases between them. This CDR3 has 13 residues. The V gene's germline CDR1 is SGHTA and CDR2 FQGTGA. Here the CDR3 reads CASSLISGGEAFF. The DNA for the CDR3 is TGTGCCAGCAGCTTAATTTCCGGGGGTGAAGCTTTCTTT.

The V and J genes are TRBV6-1 and TRBJ2-1, with TRBD1 identical over 7 bases. CDR1 and CDR2 (germline): MNHNS, SASEGT. J lost 3 bases, V lost 3 bases, and 11 bases had no gene match. The CDR3 runs to 17 residues. CDR3 amino acids: CASSEKVGTVLYNEQFF. The CDR3 coding sequence is TGTGCCAGCAGTGAGAAAGTTGGGACAGTCCTCTACAATGAGCAGTTCTTC.

The count of this clone is one. The chain uses TRBV19 and TRBJ1-5; possibly TRBD1 for D (6 bases). CDR3 size: 16 residues. V was trimmed by 6 bases and J by 0 bases, leaving 15 bases between them. Looked up from germline, CDR1 is LNHDA and CDR2 is SQIVND (reference sequence). DNA for the CDR3: TGTGCCAGTAGGATACAGGGTGTTAATAGCAATCAGCCCCAGCATTTT. This gives the protein CASRIQGVNSNQPQHF.

The chain combines TRBV19 with TRBJ2-7; maybe TRBD1 (5 bases). From germline, CDR1 is LNHDA and CDR2 SQIVND (reference sequence). V was shortened by 1 base and J by 6 bases, with 10 bases between the two germline ends. This CDR3 contains 13 residues. The CDR3 DNA follows: TGTGCCAGTAGTATAGGTCGACAGACCGAGCAGTACTTC. Its translation is CASSIGRQTEQYF.

The chain combines TRBV7-2 with TRBJ2-5; 8 bases match TRBD1. The J call could be wrong; TRBJ2-7 is a better fit for the DNA end. The CDR3 totals 13 residues. Germline V lookup: CDR1 SGHTA, CDR2 FQGNSA. CDR3: CASQQGVSYEQYF. The CDR3 DNA follows: TGTGCCAGCCAACAGGGGGTCTCCTACGAGCAGTACTTC.

The chain joins TRBV19 to TRBJ2-7; D is perhaps TRBD2 (5 bases). The CDR3 is 12 residues long. CDR1 is LNHDA and CDR2 is SQIVND in the germline V gene (reference sequence). The V end was cut by 4 bases, the J end by 6 bases, with 10 bases between. In DNA form, the CDR3 reads TGTGCCAGTAGTAACGGGATCGCCGAGCAGTACTTC. It is translated as CASSNGIAEQYF. The full variable domain, rest sourced from reference TRBV19 and TRBJ2-7, is DGGITQSPKYLFRKEGQNVTLSCEQNLNHDAMYWYRQDPGQGLRLIYYSQIVNDFQKGDIAEGYSVSREKKESFPLTVTSAQKNPTAFYLCASSNGIAEQYFGPGTRLTVT.

The chain joins TRBV14 to TRBJ1-1, with D unclear. The CDR3 covers 17 residues. Germline V lookup: CDR1 SGHDN, CDR2 FVKESK. V was trimmed by 0 bases and J by 5 bases, leaving 19 bases between them. CDR3 sequence reads: CASSQDYNLPARTEAFF. CDR3 DNA sequence: TGTGCCAGCAGCCAAGATTATAACCTCCCAGCCAGGACTGAAGCTTTCTTT.

The rearrangement links TRBV7-6 to TRBJ2-6; 11 bases match TRBD1. This CDR3 is 17 amino acids long. With 5 bases clipped from V and 2 bases from J, the junction kept 5 bases outside the gene matches. CDR1 and CDR2 (germline): SGHVS, FNYEAQ. This CDR3 is CASSPGTGGTGANVLTF. As DNA, the CDR3 is TGTGCCAGCAGCCCCGGGACAGGGGGTACTGGGGCCAACGTCCTGACTTTC.

This rearrangement joins TRBV29-1 to TRBJ2-1, with TRBD2 matching over 8 bases. Germline values: CDR1 SQVTM, CDR2 ANQGSEA. This CDR3 is 12 amino acids long. V lost 7 bases and J lost 4; bases outside the gene matches: 3. CDR3 bases: TGCAGCGGTACGGGGGGGTACAATGAGCAGTTCTTC. It translates to CSGTGGYNEQFF.

In this sample, this clone turned up once. This chain connects TRBV19 to TRBJ2-1, with D possibly being TRBD1 (6 bases). Germline V gene data show CDR1 as LNHDA and CDR2 as SQIVND (reference sequence). V lost 2 bases and J lost 7, with 12 bases in between. There are 14 residues in the CDR3. The CDR3 sequence: CASSIQGWVNEQFF. The DNA for the CDR3 is TGTGCCAGTAGTATACAGGGGTGGGTGAATGAGCAGTTCTTC.

The count of this clone is one. The genes are TRBV30 and TRBJ2-7, with 9 bases matching TRBD1. The germline V gene encodes CDR1 GTSNPN and CDR2 SVGIG (reference sequence). Unmatched junction bases numbered 4, after V lost 0 bases and J lost 4 bases. The length of the CDR3 is 14 residues. The CDR3 region has the DNA TGTGCCTGGAGTGTAACCGGGACAGGGTACGAGCAGTACTTC. Translation gives CAWSVTGTGYEQYF. Supplemented by reference TRBV30 and TRBJ2-7, the full variable domain reads SQTIHQWPATLVQPVGSPLSLECTVEGTSNPNLYWYRQAAGRGLQLLFYSVGIGQISSEVPQNLSASRPQDRQFILSSKKLLLSDSGFYLCAWSVTGTGYEQYFGPGTRLTVT.

This clone was found a few times. The chain links TRBV6-5 to TRBJ1-2, with 7 bases identical to TRBD1. V lost 10 bases to trimming and J lost 2 bases; unmatched junction nucleotides: 4. Germline CDR1 is MNHEY and CDR2 is SVGAGI. This CDR3 spans 12 amino acids. For the CDR3, the DNA is TGTGCCACTTCGACAGGGAACTATGGCTACACCTTC. This gives the protein CATSTGNYGYTF.

This chain's CDR3 is CATSRARASGYGYTF. The CDR3 DNA follows: TGTGCCACCAGCAGAGCCCGGGCCAGCGGCTATGGCTACACCTTC. The chain is built from TRBV15 and TRBJ1-2, with D uncertain. V lost 1 base and J 4 bases, leaving 13 bases between the germline ends. This CDR3 has 15 residues. Germline assignment: CDR1 LNHNV and CDR2 YYDKDF (reference sequence).

The rearrangement links TRBV7-2 to TRBJ2-1; 10 nucleotides agree with TRBD1. The CDR3 consists of 14 residues. Losses at the gene ends were 5 bases for V and 9 bases for J; bases not matched to a gene: 7. The germline V gene has CDR1 SGHTA and CDR2 FQGNSA. CDR3 sequence reads: CASSLGQGIGEQFF. The CDR3 DNA sequence: TGTGCCAGCAGCCTGGGACAGGGGATTGGTGAGCAGTTCTTC.

The rearrangement joins TRBV15 to TRBJ2-5, with D perhaps TRBD2 (7 bases). The V gene lost 1 base and the J gene lost 4 bases, with 16 bases spanning the gap. CDR3 size: 16 residues. Germline-derived CDR1 and CDR2 are LNHNV and YYDKDF (reference sequence). The CDR3 is CATSRGEGQGRETQYF. The CDR3 DNA is TGTGCCACCAGCAGAGGGGAGGGTCAGGGGCGAGAGACCCAGTACTTC.

V usage is TRBV9 and J usage is TRBJ2-5; TRBD1 is a possible D gene (6 bases). The CDR3 has 16 amino acids. V lost 4 bases and J lost 1, with 17 bases in between. Germline V gene sequence: CDR1 SGDLS, CDR2 YYNGEE. CDR3 DNA sequence: TGTGCCAGCAGCCCCAACTCGGACAGCCTCCAAGAGACCCAGTACTTC. Translated: CASSPNSDSLQETQYF.

The rearrangement joins TRBV6-1 to TRBJ1-1; D uncertain. The CDR3 has 11 residues. V lost 10 bases and J lost 3, with 9 bases in between. Germline V gene sequence: CDR1 MNHNS, CDR2 SASEGT. CDR3 DNA sequence: TGTGCCATGGTACAGTACACTGAAGCTTTCTTT. Translated: CAMVQYTEAFF.

The J gene is TRBJ2-6, the V gene TRBV7-2; 9 bases agree with TRBD2. CDR3 size: 17 residues. J gave up 0 bases and V 4 bases, and 4 bases lay outside the gene matches. Germline CDR1 and CDR2: SGHTA and FQGNSA. For the CDR3, the DNA is TGTGCCAGCAGCTCCGCGGGGGGGAGCTCTGGGGCCAACGTCCTGACTTTC. Protein: CASSSAGGSSGANVLTF.

The chain has TRBV7-9 and TRBJ1-1; 7 nucleotides agree with TRBD1. CDR1 SEHNR and CDR2 FQNEAQ come from the germline V gene (reference sequence). The J segment lost 3 bases and the V segment lost 4 bases, leaving 11 bases of the junction unmatched. The CDR3 length is 16 residues. The chain's CDR3 is CASSSPTGQSHTEAFF. Written as DNA, the CDR3 is TGTGCCAGCAGCTCGCCGACGGGACAGTCACACACTGAAGCTTTCTTT.

The CDR3 region is CASSPLRVGVASMNTEAFF. The DNA for the CDR3 is TGTGCCAGCTCACCACTCCGGGTTGGAGTAGCTAGCATGAACACTGAAGCTTTCTTT. The rearrangement joins TRBV18 to TRBJ1-1; D is uncertain. CDR1 and CDR2 from the germline V gene are KGHSH and LQKENI. CDR3 length equals 19 residues. Trimming shortened V by 1 base and J by 0 bases, and 21 bases separated the two germline ends.

This sequence joins TRBV5-4 and TRBJ2-7; a possible D gene is TRBD2 (6 bases). Between the trimmed V and J ends, which lost 5 bases and 6 bases, there was a span of 18 bases. This CDR3 is built from 14 residues. Germline V gene sequence: CDR1 SGHNT, CDR2 YYREEE (reference sequence). CDR3 nucleotides: TGTGCCAGCAGTCCTCCGGGACTTCACCGCGAGCAGTACTTC. Its protein is CASSPPGLHREQYF.

CDR3 sequence: CASSGSQVSGNTIYF. The CDR3 bases are TGTGCCAGCAGCGGGTCACAGGTCTCTGGAAACACCATATATTTT. This chain uses TRBV9 with TRBJ1-3; TRBD1 is a possible D gene (5 bases). Germline CDR1 and CDR2: SGDLS and YYNGEE. V shed 3 bases and J shed 0 bases, with 10 bases lying between them. This CDR3 region has 15 residues.

In its sample, this clone was seen a few times. This rearrangement joins TRBV19 to TRBJ1-1; D unclear. Germline CDR1 reads LNHDA; CDR2 reads SQIVND (reference sequence). Trimming took off 1 base at V and 6 bases at J, with 9 bases between the two ends. This CDR3 is built from 13 residues. The CDR3: CASSIGRTPEAFF. CDR3 sequence (DNA): TGTGCCAGTAGTATAGGTAGAACTCCTGAAGCTTTCTTT.

This chain joins TRBV2 and TRBJ1-1, with unresolved D. Germline V lookup: CDR1 SNHLY, CDR2 FYNNEI. CDR3 size: 11 residues. V was trimmed by 9 bases and J by 1 base, leaving 6 bases between them. This chain's CDR3 is CASTGNTEAFF. In DNA, the CDR3 is TGTGCCAGTACCGGGAACACTGAAGCTTTCTTT.

The genes are TRBV5-1 and TRBJ2-7; a weak D match, TRBD1 (6 bases). CDR1 SGHRS and CDR2 YFSETQ come from the germline V gene. CDR3 length equals 11 residues. V shed 6 bases and J shed 5 bases, with 9 bases lying between them. CDR3 loop: CASKRQDEQYF. CDR3 DNA sequence: TGCGCCAGCAAGCGACAGGACGAGCAGTACTTC.

The rearrangement joins TRBV28 to TRBJ2-7; D gene unclear. Trimming cost V 4 bases and J 4 bases, with 8 bases left between them. The CDR3 is 12 amino acids. Germline V gene lookup returns CDR1 MDHEN and CDR2 SYDVKM. The CDR3 protein is CASSSPGYEQYF. In DNA, the CDR3 is TGTGCCAGCAGTTCCCCCGGTTACGAGCAGTACTTC.

The chain uses TRBV29-1 and TRBJ2-5; unclear D gene. Per the germline V gene, CDR1 is SQVTM and CDR2 is ANQGSEA. This CDR3 comprises 15 residues. The V end lost 4 bases, the J end lost 7 bases, and 22 bases lay between the germline ends. In DNA form, the CDR3 reads TGCAGCGTTGCAGCGTCGGCAGTAGAAGTATGGACCCAGTACTTC. It translates to CSVAASAVEVWTQYF.

The J gene is TRBJ2-7, the V gene TRBV6-1; possibly TRBD1 for D (5 bases). Per the germline V gene, CDR1 is MNHNS and CDR2 is SASEGT. The CDR3 runs 14 residues. V lost 3 bases, J lost 4 bases, and 13 bases lay in between. The CDR3 here is CASSESGNLYEQYF. The CDR3 bases are TGTGCCAGCAGTGAGTCAGGGAATCTATACGAGCAGTACTTC.